This TCR beta chain emerged from a study of beta chain features in type 1 diabetes. Purity of each sorted population was above 95%. Per germline, CDR1 SQVTM and CDR2 ANQGSEA. CDR3 length: 16 amino acids. Trimming took off 5 bases at V and 1 base at J, with 20 bases between the two ends. The whole isolated RNA underwent reverse transcription, so sequencing captured expressed TCRB transcripts. Assay used: immunoSEQ multiplex PCR; TCRdb lists only in-frame clones, some missing. The profile shows about 620,000 clones, 15% to 18% of them singletons. The gene calls are TRBV29-1 and TRBJ1-1; TRBD1 might be the D (5 bases). Sequenced material: naive CD4+ T cells from blood. This receptor was identified in a man in his late teens or twenties in good health. The CDR3 DNA sequence: TGCAGCGTTAGAAAAGCAGGGATCTCGTGGAACACTGAAGCTTTCTTT. It encodes CSVRKAGISWNTEAFF.